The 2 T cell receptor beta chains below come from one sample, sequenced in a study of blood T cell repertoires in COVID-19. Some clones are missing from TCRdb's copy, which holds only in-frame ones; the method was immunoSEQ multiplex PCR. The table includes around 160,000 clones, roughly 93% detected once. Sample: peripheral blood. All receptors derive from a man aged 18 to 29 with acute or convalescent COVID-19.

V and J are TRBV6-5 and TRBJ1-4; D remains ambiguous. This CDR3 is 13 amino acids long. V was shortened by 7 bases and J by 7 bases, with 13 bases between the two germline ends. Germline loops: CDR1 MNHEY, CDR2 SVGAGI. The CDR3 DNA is TGTGCCAGCACCCCGACCAGCGGTGAAAAACTGTTTTTT. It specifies CASTPTSGEKLFF.

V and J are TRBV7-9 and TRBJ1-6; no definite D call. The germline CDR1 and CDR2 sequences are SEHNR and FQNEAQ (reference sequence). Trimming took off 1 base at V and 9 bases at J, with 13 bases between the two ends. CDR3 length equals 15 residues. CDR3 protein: CASSLGFSGSSPLHF. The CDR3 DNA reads TGTGCCAGCAGCTTAGGGTTCTCGGGGAGTTCACCCCTCCACTTT.